This T cell receptor beta chain was observed in a study of blood T cell repertoires in COVID-19. Study summary: Samples came from the United States, Italy and Spain, spanning acute and convalescent COVID-19. Sources were T cells, B-cell-depleted T cells, or PBMCs; the material itself was cDNA or gDNA.

The CDR3 consists of 13 residues. Germline lookup yields CDR1 SQVTM and CDR2 ANQGSEA. V lost 2 bases, J lost 6 bases, and 13 bases lay in between. TCRdb's table, derived via immunoSEQ multiplex PCR, lists solely in-frame clones and lacks some. The table has about 150,000 clones, approximately 80% seen once. This rearrangement joins TRBV29-1 to TRBJ1-2, with D possibly TRBD1 on 5 matching bases. The receptor was isolated from a woman between 45 and 60 years old in a cohort sampled during active or convalescent COVID-19. The sample taken for sequencing was peripheral blood. Here the CDR3 reads CSVEIGGVHGYTF. The CDR3 nucleotides read TGCAGCGTTGAAATAGGAGGGGTACATGGCTACACCTTC.